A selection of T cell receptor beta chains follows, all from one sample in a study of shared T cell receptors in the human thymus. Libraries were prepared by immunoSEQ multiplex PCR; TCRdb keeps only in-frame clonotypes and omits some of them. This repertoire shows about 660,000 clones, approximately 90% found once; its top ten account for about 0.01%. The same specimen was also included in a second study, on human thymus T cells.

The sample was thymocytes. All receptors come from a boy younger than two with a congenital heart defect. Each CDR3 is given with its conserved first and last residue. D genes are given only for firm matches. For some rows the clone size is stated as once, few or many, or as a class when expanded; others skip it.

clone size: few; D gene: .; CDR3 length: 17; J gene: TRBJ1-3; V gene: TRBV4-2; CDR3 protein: CASSQELSRKYGNTIYF; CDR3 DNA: TGTGCCAGCAGCCAAGAGTTGAGCAGGAAATATGGAAACACCATATATTTT
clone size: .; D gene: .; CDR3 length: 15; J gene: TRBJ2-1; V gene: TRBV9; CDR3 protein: CASSPSGPGTWEQFF; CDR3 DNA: TGTGCCAGCAGTCCATCGGGTCCGGGAACATGGGAGCAGTTCTTC
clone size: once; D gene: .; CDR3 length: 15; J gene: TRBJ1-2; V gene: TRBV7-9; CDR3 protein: CASSRRGWVLYGYTF; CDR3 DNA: TGTGCCAGCAGCCGACGAGGGTGGGTCCTCTATGGCTACACCTTC
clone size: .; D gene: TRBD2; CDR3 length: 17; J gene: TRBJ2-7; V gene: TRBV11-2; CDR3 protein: CASSLSGLAPTYYEQYF; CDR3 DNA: TGTGCCAGCAGCTTATCGGGACTAGCCCCCACTTACTACGAGCAGTACTTC
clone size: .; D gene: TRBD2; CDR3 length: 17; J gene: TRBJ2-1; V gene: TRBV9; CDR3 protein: CASSVRGGLAGANEQFF; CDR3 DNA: TGTGCCAGCAGCGTTCGAGGGGGACTAGCGGGAGCCAATGAGCAGTTCTTC
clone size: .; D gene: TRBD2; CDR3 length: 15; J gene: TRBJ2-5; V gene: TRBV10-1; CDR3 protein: CASSESASGSETQYF; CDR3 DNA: TGCGCCAGCAGTGAGTCGGCTAGCGGGAGCGAGACCCAGTACTTC
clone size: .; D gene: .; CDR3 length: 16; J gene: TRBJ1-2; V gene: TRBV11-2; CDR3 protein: CASSLDRWGPYYGYTF; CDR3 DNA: TGTGCCAGCAGCTTAGATCGCTGGGGGCCGTACTATGGCTACACCTTC
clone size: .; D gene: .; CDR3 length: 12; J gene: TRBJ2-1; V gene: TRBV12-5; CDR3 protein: CASGPSGSKQFF; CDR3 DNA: TGTGCTAGTGGGCCGAGTGGGAGTAAGCAGTTCTTC
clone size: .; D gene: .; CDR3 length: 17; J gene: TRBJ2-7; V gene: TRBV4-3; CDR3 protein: CASSQGWRVRTPDEQYF; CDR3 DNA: TGCGCCAGCAGCCAAGGATGGAGGGTGAGGACCCCGGACGAGCAGTACTTC
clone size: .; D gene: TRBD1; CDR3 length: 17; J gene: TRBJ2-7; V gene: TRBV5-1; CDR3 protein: CASSWRTGTGEVYEQYF; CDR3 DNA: TGCGCCAGCAGCTGGAGAACAGGGACAGGGGAGGTCTACGAGCAGTACTTC
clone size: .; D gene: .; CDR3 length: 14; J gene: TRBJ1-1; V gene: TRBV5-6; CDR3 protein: CASSFGDTNTEAFF; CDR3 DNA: TGTGCCAGCAGCTTCGGGGACACGAACACTGAAGCTTTCTTT
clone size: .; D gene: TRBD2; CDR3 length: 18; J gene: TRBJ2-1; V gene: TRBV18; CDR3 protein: CASSPNLTSGPPLNEQFF; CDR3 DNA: TGTGCCAGCTCACCTAACTTAACTAGCGGACCCCCGTTGAATGAGCAGTTCTTC
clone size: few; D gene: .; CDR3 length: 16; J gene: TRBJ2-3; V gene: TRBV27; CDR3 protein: CASSLSGPNHPDTQYF; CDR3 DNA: TGTGCCAGCAGTTTATCGGGCCCGAACCACCCAGATACGCAGTATTTT
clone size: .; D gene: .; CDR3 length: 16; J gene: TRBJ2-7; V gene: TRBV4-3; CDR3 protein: CASSQDESGTPYEQYF; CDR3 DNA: TGCGCCAGCAGCCAAGATGAGAGCGGCACTCCCTACGAGCAGTACTTC
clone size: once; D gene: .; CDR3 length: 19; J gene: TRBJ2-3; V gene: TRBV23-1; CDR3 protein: CASTPLREAIVRSTDTQYF; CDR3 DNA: TGCGCCAGCACCCCTTTGAGGGAGGCGATCGTTAGGAGTACAGATACGCAGTATTTT
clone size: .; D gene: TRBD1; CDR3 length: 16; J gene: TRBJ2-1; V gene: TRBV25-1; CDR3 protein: CASSAKTGASGNEQFF; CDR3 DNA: TGTGCCAGCAGTGCAAAGACAGGGGCCTCCGGTAATGAGCAGTTCTTC
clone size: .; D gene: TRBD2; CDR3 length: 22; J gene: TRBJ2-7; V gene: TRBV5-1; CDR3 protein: CASSLASSRQPGLAAENYEQYF; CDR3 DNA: TGCGCCAGCAGCTTGGCTTCCTCCAGACAGCCGGGACTAGCGGCTGAAAACTACGAGCAGTACTTC
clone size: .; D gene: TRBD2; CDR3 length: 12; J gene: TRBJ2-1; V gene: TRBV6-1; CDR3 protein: CASTERLAEQFF; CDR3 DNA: TGTGCCAGCACCGAGCGACTAGCGGAGCAGTTCTTC
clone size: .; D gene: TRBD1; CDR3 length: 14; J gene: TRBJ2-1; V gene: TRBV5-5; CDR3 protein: CASSAGTADNEQFF; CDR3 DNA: TGTGCCAGCAGCGCCGGGACAGCAGACAATGAGCAGTTCTTC
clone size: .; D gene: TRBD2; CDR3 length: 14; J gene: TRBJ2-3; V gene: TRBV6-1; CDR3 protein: CASKKRETTDTQYF; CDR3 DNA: TGTGCCAGCAAGAAGCGGGAGACCACAGATACGCAGTATTTT
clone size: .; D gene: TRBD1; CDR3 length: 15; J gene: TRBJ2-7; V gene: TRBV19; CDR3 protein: CASSAGTGGSYEQYF; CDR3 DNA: TGTGCCAGTAGTGCCGGGACAGGGGGCTCCTACGAGCAGTACTTC
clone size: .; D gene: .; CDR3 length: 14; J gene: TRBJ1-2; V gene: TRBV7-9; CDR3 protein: CASSSNRVSYGYTF; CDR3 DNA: TGTGCCAGCAGCTCCAACAGGGTTTCCTATGGCTACACCTTC
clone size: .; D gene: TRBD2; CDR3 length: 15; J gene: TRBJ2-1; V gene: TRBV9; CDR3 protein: CASSPLSGGSNEQFF; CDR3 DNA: TGTGCCAGCAGCCCCCTAAGCGGGGGAAGCAATGAGCAGTTCTTC
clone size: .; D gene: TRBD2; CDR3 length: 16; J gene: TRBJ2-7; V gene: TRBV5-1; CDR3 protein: CASSLDFSGSLGEQYF; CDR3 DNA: TGCGCCAGCAGCTTGGATTTTAGCGGGAGCCTCGGCGAGCAGTACTTC
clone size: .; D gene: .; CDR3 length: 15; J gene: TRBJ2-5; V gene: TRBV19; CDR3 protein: CASSPIGAGQETQYF; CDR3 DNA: TGTGCCAGTAGCCCCATTGGGGCAGGGCAAGAGACCCAGTACTTC
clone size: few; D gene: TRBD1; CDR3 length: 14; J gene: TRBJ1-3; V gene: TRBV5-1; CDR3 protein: CASSPGTGSNTIYF; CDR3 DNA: TGCGCCAGCAGCCCAGGGACAGGGTCGAACACCATATATTTT
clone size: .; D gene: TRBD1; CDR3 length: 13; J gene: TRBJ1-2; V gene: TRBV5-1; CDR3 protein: CASSPGTGDGYTF; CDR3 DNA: TGCGCCAGCAGCCCAGGGACAGGGGATGGCTACACCTTC